The 20 T cell receptor beta chains below come from one sample, sequenced in a study of blood T cell repertoires in COVID-19. Libraries were prepared by immunoSEQ multiplex PCR; TCRdb keeps only in-frame clonotypes and omits some of them. The table records about 180,000 clones, 83% of them present only once. Material: peripheral blood. The receptor set was obtained from a human donor in a cohort sampled during active COVID-19.

This clone was seen only once. V gene TRBV27 combines with J gene TRBJ2-7, with a weak D call TRBD2 (5 bases). This CDR3 contains 14 residues. The V end lost 0 bases, the J end lost 0 bases, and 6 bases lay between the germline ends. The germline V gene encodes CDR1 MNHEY and CDR2 SMNVEV (reference sequence). Here the CDR3 reads CASSLSRVSYEQYF. CDR3 coding DNA: TGTGCCAGCAGTTTATCGCGGGTCTCCTACGAGCAGTACTTC.

With respect to this clone: Distinct nucleotide sequences in the sample also encode this CDR3. The chain joins TRBV19 to TRBJ1-5; perhaps TRBD1 as D (6 bases). Germline CDR1 LNHDA, CDR2 SQIVND (reference sequence). Trimming took 0 bases from V and 2 from J, leaving 8 bases between them. CDR3 size: 15 residues. The CDR3 coding sequence is TGTGCCAGTAGTATAGACAGGGGCGGCAATCAGCCCCAGCATTTT. Its translation: CASSIDRGGNQPQHF.

CDR3 protein: CASSQDQTSYEQYF. The CDR3 DNA sequence: TGCGCCAGCAGCCAAGATCAAACTTCCTACGAGCAGTACTTC. V gene TRBV4-1 combines with J gene TRBJ2-7; D not resolved. The CDR3 consists of 14 residues. Between the trimmed V and J ends, which lost 0 bases and 1 base, there was a span of 7 bases. Germline V gives CDR1 MGHRA, CDR2 YSYEKL.

This chain joins TRBV3-1 (or the pseudogene TRBV3-2) and TRBJ1-2; TRBD1 matches at 9 bases. This CDR3 comprises 15 residues. V shed 3 bases and J 2 bases; nucleotides not matched to a gene: 4. CDR1 and CDR2 from the germline V gene are LGHDT and YNNKEL (reference sequence). The CDR3 region is CASSQRDRVNYGYTF. As DNA, the CDR3 is TGTGCCAGCAGCCAGCGGGACAGGGTAAACTATGGCTACACCTTC.

This chain uses TRBV3-1 (or the pseudogene TRBV3-2) with TRBJ2-7, with TRBD2 identical over 8 bases. CDR3 length: 17 amino acids. Germline CDR1 is LGHDT and CDR2 is YNNKEL (reference sequence). Trimming removed 1 base from V and 0 bases from J; junction bases left unmatched: 8. As DNA, the CDR3 is TGTGCCAGCAGCCAAGTTCTTATAGCGGGACCCTCCTACGAGCAGTACTTC. Amino acid sequence: CASSQVLIAGPSYEQYF.

The chain carries TRBV6-5 and TRBJ1-2; TRBD1 might be the D (5 bases). V was trimmed by 8 bases and J by 2 bases, leaving 15 bases between them. The CDR3 has 14 amino acids. Germline lookup yields CDR1 MNHEY and CDR2 SVGAGI. The CDR3 nucleotides are TGTGCCAGCGGCACTCTGGACACCAACTATGGCTACACCTTC. Protein: CASGTLDTNYGYTF.

V and J are TRBV18 and TRBJ2-2; TRBD2 matches 10 bases. The CDR3 is made up of 18 amino acids. CDR1 and CDR2 from the germline V gene are KGHSH and LQKENI. Trimming at V came to 1 base and at J to 2 bases, leaving 7 bases not matched to a gene. The CDR3 reads CASSPLKAGGPNTGELFF. CDR3 coding DNA: TGTGCCAGCTCACCACTCAAAGCGGGGGGGCCAAACACCGGGGAGCTGTTTTTT.

The chain has TRBV5-1 and TRBJ1-4, with D possibly being TRBD1 (6 bases). The CDR3 totals 16 residues. V was trimmed by 0 bases and J by 8 bases, leaving 17 bases between them. CDR1 SGHRS and CDR2 YFSETQ come from the germline V gene. The CDR3 DNA sequence: TGCGCCAGCAGCTTGGGCCCGACAGGATGGGAGGAAAAACTGTTTTTT. It specifies CASSLGPTGWEEKLFF.

The chain links TRBV4-1 to TRBJ2-7; TRBD1 matches at 8 bases. Per germline, CDR1 MGHRA and CDR2 YSYEKL. Germline trimming cut 2 bases from V and 6 bases from J; bases unmatched to any gene: 9. There are 15 residues in the CDR3. CDR3 nucleotides: TGCGCCAGCAGCCAAACCGGGACAGGTGTCACCGAGCAGTACTTC. Encoded protein: CASSQTGTGVTEQYF.

The rearrangement uses TRBV6-6 and TRBJ2-6; 9 bases map to TRBD1. Trimming at V came to 5 bases and at J to 0 bases, leaving 11 bases not matched to a gene. Germline V gives CDR1 MNHNY, CDR2 SVGAGI (reference sequence). The CDR3 is 19 amino acids. CDR3 in DNA: TGTGCCAGCAGTCCTCCGGGACAGGGTTTTTACTCTGGGGCCAACGTCCTGACTTTC. Translated: CASSPPGQGFYSGANVLTF.

The chain combines TRBV4-3 with TRBJ2-2; 11 positions agree with TRBD2. Per the germline V gene, CDR1 is LGHNA and CDR2 is YSLEER. V lost 1 base and J lost 7; bases outside the gene matches: 2. This CDR3 region has 15 residues. The CDR3 DNA reads as TGCGCCAGCAGCCAAGTAGCGGGGGGGGTCGGGGAGCTGTTTTTT. It translates to CASSQVAGGVGELFF.

This clone was seen once. CDR3 coding DNA: TGTGCCAGCACCCCTGTGTCCCCCGGTACGCAGTATTTT. Its translation is CASTPVSPGTQYF. V is TRBV7-2 and J is TRBJ2-3; no clear D. V lost 7 bases, J lost 8 bases, and 16 bases lay in between. The CDR3 has 13 amino acids. Germline-derived CDR1 and CDR2 are SGHTA and FQGNSA.

The rearrangement uses TRBV7-9 and TRBJ1-2; possible D gene TRBD1, 6 bases. Per germline, CDR1 SEHNR and CDR2 FQNEAQ (reference sequence). CDR3 length equals 13 residues. V lost 5 bases and J 4 bases, leaving 11 bases between the germline ends. CDR3 nucleotide sequence: TGTGCCAGCAGCCGACAGGACTCCTATGGCTACACCTTC. This sequence encodes CASSRQDSYGYTF.

This clone was counted once. J is TRBJ1-1 and V is TRBV7-3; 9 bases are a match to TRBD1. The CDR3 has 15 residues. Germline CDR1 SGHTA, CDR2 FQGTGA. The junction had 10 bases not matched to a gene; V was cut back by 5 bases and J by 6 bases. CDR3 sequence (DNA): TGTGCCAGCAGCGACCCCGGGACAGGGAGTTCTGAAGCTTTCTTT. Protein sequence: CASSDPGTGSSEAFF.

Remarks on this clone: The same CDR3 also results from other DNA sequences found in this sample. The genes are TRBV24-1 and TRBJ2-7; 10 positions agree with TRBD1. This CDR3 comprises 15 residues. With 4 bases clipped from V and 2 bases from J, the junction kept 4 bases outside the gene matches. Germline-derived CDR1 and CDR2 are KGHDR and SFDVKD. In nucleotides, the CDR3 is TGTGCCACCAGTGACCCAGGACAGGGGGCCTACGAGCAGTACTTC. Translating it yields CATSDPGQGAYEQYF.

The sample holds a few counts of this clone. V and J are TRBV20-1 and TRBJ2-3; the D is unclear. Germline-derived CDR1 and CDR2 are DFQATT and SNEGSKA (reference sequence). The CDR3 has 11 residues. The V end lost 0 bases, the J end lost 5 bases, and 3 bases lay between the germline ends. The CDR3 DNA is TGCAGTGCTAGAGACAGAGATACGCAGTATTTT. Translation: CSARDRDTQYF.

The chain employs TRBV27 and TRBJ2-1; 8 bases agree with TRBD1. Germline CDR1 and CDR2: MNHEY and SMNVEV (reference sequence). CDR3 length: 15 amino acids. Germline trimming cut 7 bases from V and 4 bases from J; bases unmatched to any gene: 9. The CDR3 sequence: CASTSRTGRYNEQFF. DNA of the CDR3: TGTGCCAGCACTTCGAGGACAGGGAGGTACAATGAGCAGTTCTTC.

The chain carries TRBV27 and TRBJ1-1, with D uncertain. Germline assignment: CDR1 MNHEY and CDR2 SMNVEV (reference sequence). Trimming cost V 7 bases and J 1 base, with 19 bases left between them. The CDR3 contains 16 residues. This CDR3 reads CASKISGMGRNTEAFF. The CDR3, as DNA: TGTGCCAGCAAGATATCGGGGATGGGGAGGAACACTGAAGCTTTCTTT.

V gene TRBV4-3 combines with J gene TRBJ1-3; TRBD1 matches at 7 bases. The CDR3 is made up of 17 amino acids. The trim removed 4 bases at V and 2 bases at J, leaving 11 bases unmatched. The germline gives CDR1 LGHNA, CDR2 YSLEER. The CDR3 here is CASSRSRPTGTGNTIYF. CDR3 DNA sequence: TGCGCCAGCAGCCGCTCACGCCCGACAGGGACTGGAAACACCATATATTTT.

V usage is TRBV6-1 and J usage is TRBJ1-1, with a possible D match to TRBD1 (6 bases). Germline loops: CDR1 MNHNS, CDR2 SASEGT. The CDR3 totals 13 residues. Trimming cost V 2 bases and J 3 bases, with 7 bases left between them. The CDR3 coding sequence is TGTGCCAGCAGTGAACAGGGGTACACTGAAGCTTTCTTT. It specifies CASSEQGYTEAFF.